One and the same sample provided the 19 T cell receptor beta chains below, sequenced in a study of EBV T-cell therapy then PD-1 blockade in nasopharyngeal carcinoma. Their cognate antigens are unknown. Profiling relied on immunoSEQ multiplex PCR, and the TCRdb table lists in-frame clones only, not all of them. The sample yields 24,000 or so clones, nearly 85% seen once. Treatment meaning: AdE1-LMPpoly-expanded autologous EBV-specific T-cell therapy followed by anti-PD-1 nivolumab. The input for sequencing was CD8+ T cells from blood, taken at approximately day 62 from a patient whose treatment included autologous EBV-specific T cells and nivolumab. These receptors were collected from a man aged 35-49 years with nasopharyngeal carcinoma.

In its sample, this clone was seen once. The J gene is TRBJ2-5, the V gene TRBV4-1; D unresolved. Germline V gene data show CDR1 as MGHRA and CDR2 as YSYEKL. The germline V and J ends were trimmed by 0 bases and 2 bases, with 7 bases remaining between them. The CDR3 totals 14 residues. The CDR3 DNA reads as TGCGCCAGCAGCCAAGAACCCCGGCAAGAGACCCAGTACTTC. This translates into CASSQEPRQETQYF.

The chain carries TRBV4-1 and TRBJ1-2, with 9 bases aligning to TRBD1. Trimming took 0 bases from V and 8 from J; bases not matched to a gene: 13. Germline lookup yields CDR1 MGHRA and CDR2 YSYEKL. The CDR3 contains 17 residues. CDR3 bases: TGCGCCAGCAGCCAAGATCCACAGGGGGCGAGGGGCGGGGGCTACACCTTC. Its protein product is CASSQDPQGARGGGYTF.

The genes are TRBV6-5 and TRBJ1-4; perhaps TRBD1 as D (5 bases). This CDR3 spans 16 amino acids. Trimming pared 0 bases from V and 4 bases from J, leaving 12 bases between. Germline V lookup: CDR1 MNHEY, CDR2 SVGAGI. CDR3 bases: TGTGCCAGCAGTTACTCGAGGCGGGACTATAATGAAAAACTGTTTTTT. It translates to CASSYSRRDYNEKLFF.

J is TRBJ1-5 and V is TRBV6-2 or TRBV6-3, with D uncertain. The V and J ends lost 0 bases and 4 bases respectively, with 7 bases between them. Per germline, CDR1 MNHEY and CDR2 SVGEGT. The CDR3 loop spans 14 amino acids. In DNA form, the CDR3 reads TGTGCCAGCAGTTACTCTGGAGAGAATCAGCCCCAGCATTTT. It specifies CASSYSGENQPQHF.

The rearrangement links TRBV6-2 or TRBV6-3 to TRBJ2-7; 10 nucleotides line up with TRBD1. The CDR3 totals 14 residues. V was pared by 5 bases and J by 5 bases, with 6 bases of the junction left unmatched. Per germline, CDR1 MNHEY and CDR2 SVGEGT. The CDR3 loop is CASSGTGEVDEQYF. CDR3 sequence (DNA): TGTGCCAGCAGTGGGACAGGGGAGGTCGACGAGCAGTACTTC.

The chain couples TRBV4-2 to TRBJ1-2; no firm D call. This CDR3 has 17 amino acids. V was shortened by 0 bases and J by 0 bases, with 14 bases between the two germline ends. In germline, CDR1 is LGHNA, CDR2 YNFKEQ. The CDR3 reads CASSQDSSDLANYGYTF. CDR3 in DNA: TGTGCCAGCAGCCAAGATAGTTCGGACTTAGCTAACTATGGCTACACCTTC.

The chain employs TRBV2 and TRBJ1-2; 7 bases align to TRBD1. CDR1 is SNHLY, CDR2 FYNNEI, per germline. Germline trimming cut 6 bases from V and 7 bases from J; bases unmatched to any gene: 5. The CDR3 length is 12 residues. The chain's CDR3 is CASRDGQVGYTF. CDR3 bases: TGTGCCAGCAGGGACGGACAGGTTGGCTACACCTTC.

This clone was counted a few times. The chain couples TRBV7-3 to TRBJ1-1, with a possible D match to TRBD1 (6 bases). Trimming removed 2 bases at V and 1 base at J, with 11 bases between. CDR3 length equals 15 residues. The V gene's germline CDR1 is SGHTA and CDR2 FQGTGA. DNA of the CDR3: TGTGCCAGCAGCTTACTGACAGGTGGGAACACTGAAGCTTTCTTT. Protein product: CASSLLTGGNTEAFF.

Remarks on this clone: In the same sample, other DNA sequences code for this CDR3. The V gene is TRBV4-3, the J gene TRBJ2-7, with TRBD1 matching over 9 bases. From germline, CDR1 is LGHNA and CDR2 YSLEER. The CDR3 loop spans 14 amino acids. J was trimmed by 2 bases and V by 1 base; bases with no gene match: 0. This CDR3 reads CASSQGQGAYEQYF. As DNA, the CDR3 is TGCGCCAGCAGCCAAGGACAGGGGGCCTACGAGCAGTACTTC.

The V and J genes are TRBV7-8 and TRBJ2-3; 10 bases fit TRBD1. Trimming took 1 base from V and 0 from J; bases not matched to a gene: 4. CDR3 length: 17 amino acids. Germline assignment: CDR1 SGHVS and CDR2 FQNEAQ. The CDR3 DNA reads TGTGCCAGCAGCTTAGATGGGACAGGGGAGAGCACAGATACGCAGTATTTT. This gives the protein CASSLDGTGESTDTQYF.

The chain recombines TRBV19 with TRBJ1-2; 9 bases are a match to TRBD1. The ends lost 0 bases at V and 8 bases at J; junction bases unmatched: 7. This CDR3 comprises 15 residues. Germline V gives CDR1 LNHDA, CDR2 SQIVND (reference sequence). CDR3 residues: CASSIERTGARGYTF. CDR3 bases: TGTGCCAGTAGTATAGAAAGGACAGGGGCAAGGGGCTACACCTTC.

The chain has TRBV9 and TRBJ1-1; 8 bases align to TRBD1. Germline CDR1 reads SGDLS; CDR2 reads YYNGEE. CDR3 length equals 14 residues. Unmatched junction bases numbered 4, after V lost 4 bases and J lost 2 bases. The CDR3: CASSFGQGNTEAFF. The CDR3 DNA sequence: TGTGCCAGCAGCTTCGGACAGGGAAACACTGAAGCTTTCTTT.

The rearrangement uses TRBV6-2 or TRBV6-3 and TRBJ1-2; D is uncertain. The length of the CDR3 is 15 residues. With 2 bases removed from V and 4 bases from J, the gap between germline ends came to 14 bases. Germline CDR1 MNHEY, CDR2 SVGEGT. The CDR3 sequence: CASSYNTDLRYGYTF. Written as DNA, the CDR3 is TGTGCCAGCAGTTACAACACCGACCTTCGCTATGGCTACACCTTC.

The gene calls are TRBV5-8 and TRBJ1-4; D gene uncertain. This CDR3 spans 15 amino acids. The V gene lost 0 bases and the J gene lost 4 bases, with 10 bases spanning the gap. Per the germline V gene, CDR1 is SGHTS and CDR2 is YDEGEE. The CDR3 DNA reads as TGTGCCAGCAGCTTGGGGACTGCATATAATGAAAAACTGTTTTTT. Amino acids: CASSLGTAYNEKLFF. The whole variable domain, remainder taken from reference TRBV5-8 and TRBJ1-4, is EAGVTQSPTHLIKTRGQQATLRCSPISGHTSVYWYQQALGLGLQFLLWYDEGEERNRGNFPPRFSGRQFPNYSSELNVNALELEDSALYLCASSLGTAYNEKLFFGSGTQLSVL.

This chain uses TRBV2 with TRBJ2-1; 8 positions agree with TRBD2. In germline, CDR1 is SNHLY, CDR2 FYNNEI. With 9 bases clipped from V and 8 bases from J, the junction kept 12 bases outside the gene matches. The CDR3 spans 14 residues. The DNA for the CDR3 is TGTGCCAGGCCGGGGCTAGCGGGTTCGTATGAGCAGTTCTTC. Protein: CARPGLAGSYEQFF.

The gene calls are TRBV27 and TRBJ1-1; no definite D call. V lost 5 bases, J lost 1 base, and 5 bases lay in between. Germline CDR1 and CDR2: MNHEY and SMNVEV (reference sequence). CDR3 size: 12 residues. CDR3 in DNA: TGTGCCAGCAGTGTTGGGAACACTGAAGCTTTCTTT. Amino acid sequence: CASSVGNTEAFF.

This chain connects TRBV11-2 to TRBJ2-3; D gene ambiguous. V was trimmed by 3 bases and J by 6 bases, leaving 10 bases between them. Per germline, CDR1 SGHAT and CDR2 FQNNGV. This CDR3 region has 13 residues. The CDR3 nucleotides are TGTGCCAGCAGCTTTACCCCGGCGGATACGCAGTATTTT. Protein product: CASSFTPADTQYF.

CDR3 sequence (DNA): TGTGCCAGTAGTATAGAACCGGGCTGGAGCATGACTAACTATGGCTACACCTTC. Translation: CASSIEPGWSMTNYGYTF. The chain is built from TRBV19 and TRBJ1-2; D is uncertain. V dropped 0 bases and J dropped 0 bases, with 17 bases sitting between them. Germline CDR1 is LNHDA and CDR2 is SQIVND (reference sequence). This CDR3 contains 18 residues.

This chain joins TRBV30 and TRBJ1-2; possible D gene TRBD1, 5 bases. CDR3 length: 13 amino acids. The V gene's germline CDR1 is GTSNPN and CDR2 SVGIG (reference sequence). V lost 3 bases and J lost 4, with 12 bases in between. DNA for the CDR3: TGTGCCTGGAGCGTCGACAGATTCTATGGCTACACCTTC. Translating gives CAWSVDRFYGYTF.